Following are 14 T cell receptor beta chains from one sample sequenced in a study of blood T cells in healthy people across ages. It was with a sample-barcoded 5' primer and a J-beta primer mix that a second PCR of about 7 to 12 cycles was run. TCRdb recomputed calls from the 5' RACE reads with MiXCR, one row per CDR3 protein. The sample includes around 670,000 distinct CDR3 sequences, 25% to 30% of them seen just once. Sequencing input: blood. The receptors stem from a woman of 80 years or more in good health.

The chain recombines TRBV10-3 with TRBJ2-7, with TRBD1 matching 10 bases. V dropped 6 bases and J dropped 0; count of bases not matched to a gene: 17. Germline CDR1 ENHRY, CDR2 SYGVKD. CDR3 length: 19 residues. CDR3 sequence reads: CAIRNRPGQGTYFSYEQYF. CDR3 nucleotide sequence: TGTGCCATCAGGAACCGACCGGGACAGGGGACGTATTTCTCCTACGAGCAGTACTTC.

This clonotype was seen at least ten times. The J gene is TRBJ2-5, the V gene TRBV14, with TRBD1 as a possible D gene (5 bases). Germline CDR1 and CDR2: SGHDN and FVKESK. Trimming removed 1 base at V and 5 bases at J, with 8 bases between. The CDR3 spans 13 residues. Written as DNA, the CDR3 is TGTGCCAGCAGCCAAGCCAGGGCCGAGACCCAGTACTTC. It specifies CASSQARAETQYF.

This chain joins TRBV19 and TRBJ2-1; a possible D gene is TRBD1 (5 bases). The CDR3 runs to 14 residues. Between the trimmed V and J ends, which lost 4 bases and 6 bases, there was a span of 13 bases. Germline lookup yields CDR1 LNHDA and CDR2 SQIVND (reference sequence). The CDR3 DNA is TGTGCCAGTAGTACGGCAGGGCTCCCCAATGAGCAGTTCTTC. It is translated as CASSTAGLPNEQFF.

Ten or more counts support this clonotype. This chain uses TRBV5-1 with TRBJ1-1; 7 bases line up with TRBD1. J gave up 4 bases and V 2 bases, and 14 bases lay outside the gene matches. CDR1 SGHRS and CDR2 YFSETQ come from the germline V gene. This CDR3 contains 17 residues. As DNA, the CDR3 is TGCGCCAGCAGCTTACGACAGGGAGGGACGGTAGGCACTGAAGCTTTCTTT. It translates to CASSLRQGGTVGTEAFF.

In its sample, this clonotype was seen a few times. J is TRBJ1-1 and V is TRBV4-3; D unresolved. Trimming left V 4 bases short and J 5 bases short, with 11 bases between. Per the germline V gene, CDR1 is LGHNA and CDR2 is YSLEER. This CDR3 is built from 13 residues. CDR3 sequence (DNA): TGCGCCAGCAGCCCTCTCCTGGGAACTGAAGCTTTCTTT. This encodes CASSPLLGTEAFF.

This clonotype was detected ten times or more. The chain combines TRBV5-1 with TRBJ2-7; D remains ambiguous. This CDR3 is 16 amino acids long. Germline lookup yields CDR1 SGHRS and CDR2 YFSETQ. V shed 0 bases and J shed 0 bases, with 13 bases lying between them. CDR3 residues: CASSLDFSPVSYEQYF. The CDR3 bases are TGCGCCAGCAGCTTGGATTTCAGCCCCGTCTCCTACGAGCAGTACTTC.

V is TRBV11-1 and J is TRBJ1-6; no reliable D call. The CDR3 contains 13 residues. Germline V lookup: CDR1 SGHAT, CDR2 FQDESV (reference sequence). Trimming removed 2 bases from V and 8 bases from J, with 7 bases in between. CDR3 sequence reads: CASSLYVDSPLHF. The CDR3 DNA reads TGTGCCAGCAGCTTATATGTTGATTCACCCCTCCACTTT.

The CDR3: CASSTTVTMNTEAFF. The CDR3 nucleotides are TGTGCCAGCAGTACCACGGTGACCATGAACACTGAAGCTTTCTTT. This chain links TRBV6-1 with TRBJ1-1; D is undetermined. CDR1 is MNHNS, CDR2 SASEGT, per germline. The CDR3 contains 15 residues. V dropped 5 bases and J dropped 0 bases, with 13 bases sitting between them.

This clonotype occurred many times. V is TRBV10-3 and J is TRBJ2-7; 7 positions match TRBD2. V shed 0 bases and J 4 bases; nucleotides not matched to a gene: 9. There are 16 residues in the CDR3. The germline V gene encodes CDR1 ENHRY and CDR2 SYGVKD. CDR3 coding DNA: TGTGCCATCAGTGAGTCGGACCGCGGGGGTGCTTACGAGCAGTACTTC. Its protein is CAISESDRGGAYEQYF.

This chain joins TRBV3-1 and TRBJ1-2; D is uncertain. The V and J ends lost 0 bases and 3 bases respectively, with 5 bases between them. This CDR3 spans 13 amino acids. Per germline, CDR1 LGHDT and CDR2 YNNKEL (reference sequence). The CDR3 DNA reads as TGTGCCAGCAGCCAAGAAGCAGACTATGGCTACACCTTC. Its protein product is CASSQEADYGYTF.

This rearrangement joins TRBV12-3 or TRBV12-4 to TRBJ2-1; possibly TRBD2 for D (5 bases). This CDR3 contains 14 residues. The V and J ends lost 5 bases and 14 bases respectively, with 22 bases between them. The CDR3 nucleotides are TGTGCCAGCAGTGGGAGCGGAAGAGACAATGTGGAGTTCTTC. This sequence encodes CASSGSGRDNVEFF.

The V call is TRBV5-1, the J call TRBJ1-5; 7 nucleotides agree with TRBD1. The germline gives CDR1 SGHRS, CDR2 YFSETQ. Trimming cost V 5 bases and J 3 bases; bases outside gene matches: 14. The CDR3 runs 17 residues. CDR3 sequence reads: CASRLFTQGQFNQPQHF. In DNA, the CDR3 is TGCGCCAGCAGGCTTTTTACCCAGGGACAGTTCAATCAGCCCCAGCATTTT.

This clonotype was found many times. The germline gene is not matched at one end of the junction; a read error may be the cause. V gene TRBV6-1 combines with J gene TRBJ2-1; either TRBD1 or TRBD2 may supply D (5 bases each). Germline V gene lookup returns CDR1 MNHNS and CDR2 SASEGT. The CDR3 covers 15 residues. In nucleotides, the CDR3 is TGTACCAGCAGTGTGGATGGGGGCTCCTACAATGAGCAGTTCTTC. This sequence encodes CTSSVDGGSYNEQFF.

At least ten counts were recorded for this clonotype. The J gene is TRBJ2-5, the V gene TRBV5-6, with TRBD1 as a possible D gene (6 bases). The CDR3 extends over 13 amino acids. Germline CDR1 reads SGHDT; CDR2 reads YYEEEE. Trimming pared 6 bases from V and 1 base from J, leaving 10 bases between. CDR3 loop: CASNQGIQETQYF. The CDR3 DNA follows: TGTGCCAGCAATCAGGGGATCCAAGAGACCCAGTACTTC.